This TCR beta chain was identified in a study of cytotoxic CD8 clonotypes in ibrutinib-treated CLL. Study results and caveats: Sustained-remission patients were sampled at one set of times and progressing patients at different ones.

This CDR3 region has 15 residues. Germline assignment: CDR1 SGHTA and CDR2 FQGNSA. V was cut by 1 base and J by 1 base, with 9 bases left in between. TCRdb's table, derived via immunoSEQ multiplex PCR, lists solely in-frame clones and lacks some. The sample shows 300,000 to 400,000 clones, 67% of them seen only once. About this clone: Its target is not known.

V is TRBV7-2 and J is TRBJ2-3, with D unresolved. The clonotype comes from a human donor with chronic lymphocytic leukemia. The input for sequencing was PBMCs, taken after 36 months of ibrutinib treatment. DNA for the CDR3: TGTGCCAGCAGCTTAGGGTCCTTTCGCACAGATACGCAGTATTTT. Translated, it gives CASSLGSFRTDTQYF.